The TCR beta chain under discussion was sequenced for a study of T cell changes during pregnancy in multiple sclerosis. The CDR3 is 15 residues long. CDR1 is LNHDA and CDR2 is SQIVND in the germline V gene (reference sequence). V was clipped by 3 bases and J by 5 bases, with 14 bases between them. TCRdb's copy holds only in-frame clones and misses some; the assay was immunoSEQ multiplex PCR. The sample includes roughly 57,000 clones, roughly 90% seen only once; the top ten take 3%. This clone was counted between two and nine times. This sample comprised CD8+ T cells from peripheral blood mononuclear cells, obtained before pregnancy. This rearrangement joins TRBV19 to TRBJ2-1; possible D gene TRBD1, 6 bases. This receptor was taken from a female donor with multiple sclerosis, enrolled in a pregnancy study. CDR3 in DNA: TGTGCCAGTAGTATGGGGACAAAAGTACACAATGAGCAGTTCTTC. It yields the protein CASSMGTKVHNEQFF.